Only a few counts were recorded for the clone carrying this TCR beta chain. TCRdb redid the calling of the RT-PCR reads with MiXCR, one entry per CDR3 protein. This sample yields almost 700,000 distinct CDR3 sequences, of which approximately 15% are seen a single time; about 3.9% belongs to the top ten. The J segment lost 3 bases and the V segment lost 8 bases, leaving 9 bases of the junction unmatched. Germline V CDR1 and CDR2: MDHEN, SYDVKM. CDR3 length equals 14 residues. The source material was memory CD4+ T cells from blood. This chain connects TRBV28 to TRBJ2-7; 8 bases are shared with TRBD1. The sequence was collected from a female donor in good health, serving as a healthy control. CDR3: CASCIPDRGYEQYF. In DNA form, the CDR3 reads TGTGCCAGCTGCATCCCCGACAGGGGCTACGAGCAGTACTTC.